A selection of T cell receptor beta chains follows, all from one sample in a study of T-cell reconstitution after alpha-beta-depleted transplantation in children. TCRdb reprocessed the PCR reads via MiXCR and lists one record per CDR3 protein. The profile shows some 260,000 distinct CDR3 sequences, about 24% of them singletons. Material: PBMCs, mostly from graft donor cells, obtained 360 days after TCRalphabeta/CD19-depleted stem cell transplant. These receptors came from a female patient aged 2-9 years who had a stem cell transplant for congenital amegakaryocytic thrombocytopenia, so the T cells may come from the graft donor. CDR3s include the opening cysteine and the closing phenylalanine or tryptophan. Each record gives: V gene, D gene, clone size, J gene, CDR3 protein, CDR3 DNA. A D gene is named only where the DNA matches it firmly. Part of the rows lack a size; the others show once, few, many or a class for expanded clones.

V: TRBV12-3/TRBV12-4; D: -; size: many; J: TRBJ1-2; CDR3: CASTGINYGYTF; DNA: TGTGCCAGCACAGGGATTAACTATGGCTACACCTTC
V: TRBV7-9; D: -; size: -; J: TRBJ2-2; CDR3: CASSLPLGAAGELFF; DNA: TGTGCCAGCAGCTTACCCCTAGGGGCCGCAGGGGAGCTGTTTTTT
V: TRBV27; D: TRBD2; size: -; J: TRBJ2-7; CDR3: CASSLAGGGYEQYF; DNA: TGTGCCAGCAGTTTAGCGGGGGGGGGCTACGAGCAGTACTTC
V: TRBV6-5; D: -; size: few; J: TRBJ1-1; CDR3: CASRMNTEAFF; DNA: TGTGCCAGCAGAATGAACACTGAAGCTTTCTTT
V: TRBV12-3/TRBV12-4; D: TRBD1; size: few; J: TRBJ1-4; CDR3: CASSYTGAEKLFF; DNA: TGTGCCAGCAGCTACACAGGGGCTGAAAAACTGTTTTTT
V: TRBV20-1; D: TRBD2; size: -; J: TRBJ2-2; CDR3: CSAPSLAGGPGELFF; DNA: TGCAGTGCTCCCTCCCTAGCGGGAGGCCCCGGGGAGCTGTTTTTT
V: TRBV20-1; D: -; size: -; J: TRBJ2-7; CDR3: CSARDLDEQYF; DNA: TGCAGTGCTAGAGATTTAGACGAGCAGTACTTC
V: TRBV5-6; D: -; size: -; J: TRBJ2-1; CDR3: CASSLSQGVYNEQFF; DNA: TGTGCCAGCAGCTTGAGCCAGGGTGTCTACAATGAGCAGTTCTTC
V: TRBV18; D: TRBD1; size: -; J: TRBJ2-3; CDR3: CASSRAGQGQSDTQYF; DNA: TGTGCCAGCTCGCGTGCTGGACAGGGTCAATCAGATACGCAGTATTTT
V: TRBV12-3/TRBV12-4; D: TRBD2; size: -; J: TRBJ2-7; CDR3: CASSPGTSFLHEQYF; DNA: TGTGCCAGCAGTCCGGGGACTAGCTTCTTACACGAGCAGTACTTC
V: TRBV28; D: TRBD1; size: few; J: TRBJ1-3; CDR3: CASSFTGARNTIYF; DNA: TGTGCCAGCAGTTTTACAGGGGCGAGAAACACCATATATTTT
V: TRBV20-1; D: -; size: -; J: TRBJ2-3; CDR3: CSASGKGLDTDTQYF; DNA: TGCAGTGCTAGTGGGAAGGGGTTGGACACAGATACGCAGTATTTT
V: TRBV12-3/TRBV12-4; D: -; size: many; J: TRBJ1-4; CDR3: CASSTTRGEKLFF; DNA: TGTGCCAGCAGTACAACCAGGGGTGAAAAACTGTTTTTT
V: TRBV2; D: -; size: many; J: TRBJ2-2; CDR3: CASSDNGGSNTGELFF; DNA: TGTGCCAGCAGTGATAATGGGGGATCGAACACCGGGGAGCTGTTTTTT
V: TRBV20-1; D: -; size: many; J: TRBJ2-1; CDR3: CSASDNVGGSYNEQFF; DNA: TGCAGTGCTTCCGATAACGTGGGGGGTTCCTACAATGAGCAGTTCTTC
V: TRBV9; D: -; size: few; J: TRBJ2-5; CDR3: CASSGGHHPGETQYF; DNA: TGTGCCAGCAGCGGGGGACACCACCCCGGGGAGACCCAGTACTTC
V: TRBV2; D: -; size: many; J: TRBJ2-3; CDR3: CASSPGPRGTTDTQYF; DNA: TGTGCCAGCAGCCCCGGGCCACGGGGTACAACAGATACGCAGTATTTT
V: TRBV18; D: -; size: -; J: TRBJ2-7; CDR3: CASSREYYEQYF; DNA: TGTGCCAGCTCCCGTGAGTATTACGAGCAGTACTTC
V: TRBV27; D: TRBD1; size: -; J: TRBJ1-4; CDR3: CASSTTGTGNEKLFF; DNA: TGTGCCAGCAGTACTACCGGGACAGGGAATGAAAAACTGTTTTTT
V: TRBV5-1; D: TRBD2; size: -; J: TRBJ2-1; CDR3: CASSLELGREGNEQFF; DNA: TGCGCCAGCAGCTTGGAACTGGGAAGGGAGGGCAATGAGCAGTTCTTC
V: TRBV18; D: -; size: many; J: TRBJ1-5; CDR3: CASSPDRNQPQHF; DNA: TGTGCCAGCTCACCGGACAGAAATCAGCCCCAGCATTTT
V: TRBV5-1; D: TRBD2; size: few; J: TRBJ2-3; CDR3: CASSPPTSEADTQYF; DNA: TGCGCCAGCAGCCCCCCGACTAGCGAGGCAGATACGCAGTATTTT
V: TRBV12-3/TRBV12-4; D: -; size: few; J: TRBJ2-5; CDR3: CASSFGGAEETQYF; DNA: TGTGCCAGCAGTTTTGGCGGGGCTGAAGAGACCCAGTACTTC
V: TRBV7-8; D: TRBD2; size: few; J: TRBJ2-1; CDR3: CASSVGLAGGKYNEQFF; DNA: TGTGCCAGCAGCGTGGGACTAGCGGGAGGAAAGTACAATGAGCAGTTCTTC
V: TRBV29-1; D: -; size: -; J: TRBJ1-3; CDR3: CSVELGNAIYF; DNA: TGCAGCGTTGAATTGGGAAATGCTATATATTTT
V: TRBV6-2/TRBV6-3; D: -; size: -; J: TRBJ1-1; CDR3: CASNLMGRAEAFF; DNA: TGTGCCAGCAACCTAATGGGGAGGGCCGAAGCTTTCTTT
V: TRBV20-1; D: -; size: -; J: TRBJ2-5; CDR3: CSAGPPGFQETQYF; DNA: TGCAGTGCTGGACCGCCGGGTTTCCAAGAGACCCAGTACTTC
V: TRBV12-3/TRBV12-4; D: -; size: few; J: TRBJ1-2; CDR3: CASSLATGPHF; DNA: TGTGCCAGCAGTTTAGCGACGGGACCTCACTTC
V: TRBV11-2; D: -; size: -; J: TRBJ2-2; CDR3: CASSLNHGELFF; DNA: TGTGCCAGCAGCTTAAATCACGGGGAGCTGTTTTTT
V: TRBV5-1; D: TRBD2; size: -; J: TRBJ2-5; CDR3: CASSLAASGGRETQYF; DNA: TGCGCCAGCAGCTTGGCTGCTAGCGGGGGAAGGGAGACCCAGTACTTC
V: TRBV4-1; D: -; size: -; J: TRBJ2-3; CDR3: CASSQDFRGAPDTQYF; DNA: TGCGCCAGCAGCCAAGATTTCCGGGGGGCACCAGATACGCAGTATTTT
V: TRBV7-3; D: -; size: few; J: TRBJ2-1; CDR3: CASSQSPLNEQFF; DNA: TGTGCCAGCAGTCAAAGTCCTCTGAATGAGCAGTTCTTC
V: TRBV28; D: -; size: many; J: TRBJ2-7; CDR3: CASRNAGQLDEQYF; DNA: TGTGCCAGCAGAAACGCTGGACAATTGGACGAGCAGTACTTC
V: TRBV18; D: -; size: -; J: TRBJ1-5; CDR3: CASSPWADNQPQHF; DNA: TGTGCCAGCTCACCATGGGCAGACAATCAGCCCCAGCATTTT
V: TRBV18; D: TRBD2; size: -; J: TRBJ2-7; CDR3: CASSPTLAGGVYEQYF; DNA: TGTGCCAGCTCACCGACCCTAGCGGGAGGGGTATACGAGCAGTACTTC
V: TRBV4-1; D: -; size: few; J: TRBJ1-6; CDR3: CASSPSSWGSPLHF; DNA: TGCGCCAGCAGCCCTTCCTCCTGGGGTTCACCCCTCCACTTT
V: TRBV24-1; D: -; size: -; J: TRBJ2-7; CDR3: CATSDPGRVEQYF; DNA: TGTGCCACCAGCGATCCCGGTAGGGTGGAGCAGTACTTC
V: TRBV6-5; D: -; size: many; J: TRBJ2-5; CDR3: CASSYGWDSPGDQYF; DNA: TGTGCCAGCAGTTATGGGTGGGACAGCCCGGGAGACCAGTACTTC
V: TRBV10-3; D: -; size: few; J: TRBJ2-7; CDR3: CAISDNSRRAWEQYF; DNA: TGTGCCATCAGCGATAATAGCCGGAGGGCCTGGGAGCAGTACTTC
V: TRBV5-5; D: -; size: many; J: TRBJ2-2; CDR3: CASSLVANTGELFF; DNA: TGTGCCAGCAGCTTGGTCGCGAACACCGGGGAGCTGTTTTTT
V: TRBV7-9; D: TRBD2; size: -; J: TRBJ2-1; CDR3: CASSLVGTSGGHEQFF; DNA: TGTGCCAGCAGCTTAGTTGGGACTAGCGGGGGCCATGAGCAGTTCTTC
V: TRBV12-3/TRBV12-4; D: TRBD1; size: many; J: TRBJ2-3; CDR3: CASSSAGRGLGADTQYF; DNA: TGTGCCAGCAGTTCGGCGGGCAGGGGGCTTGGGGCAGATACGCAGTATTTT
V: TRBV20-1; D: TRBD2; size: -; J: TRBJ2-3; CDR3: CSATTSGEYTQYF; DNA: TGCAGTGCTACGACTAGCGGAGAATATACGCAGTATTTT